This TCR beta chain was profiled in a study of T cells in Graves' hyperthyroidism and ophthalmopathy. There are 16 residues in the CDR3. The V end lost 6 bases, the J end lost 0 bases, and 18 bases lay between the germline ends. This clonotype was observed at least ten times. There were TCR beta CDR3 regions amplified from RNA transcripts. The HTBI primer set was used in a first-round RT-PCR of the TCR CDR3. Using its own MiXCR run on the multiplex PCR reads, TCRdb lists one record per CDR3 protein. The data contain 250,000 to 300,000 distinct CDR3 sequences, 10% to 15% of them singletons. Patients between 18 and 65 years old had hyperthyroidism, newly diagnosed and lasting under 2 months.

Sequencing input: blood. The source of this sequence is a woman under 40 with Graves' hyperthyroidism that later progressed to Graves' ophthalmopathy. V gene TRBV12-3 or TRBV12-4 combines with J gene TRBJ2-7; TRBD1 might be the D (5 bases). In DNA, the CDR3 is TGTGCCAGCAGGTCAAGCTTGCAGGGCCTCTCCTACGAGCAGTACTTC. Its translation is CASRSSLQGLSYEQYF.